This T cell receptor beta chain was recovered during a study of blood T cells in healthy people across ages. Study-level results: A greater number of naive CD4+ cells and higher diversity distinguished long-lived donors from aged donors. Older age went with lower TCR beta diversity per million T cells, in a roughly linear way.

Concerning this clonotype: The antigen remains unidentified.

V lost 8 bases and J 2 bases, leaving 8 bases between the germline ends. The CDR3 has 12 amino acids. Germline CDR1 and CDR2: MNHEY and SVGEGT. A sample-barcoded 5' primer and a J-beta primer mix were used in a second PCR of roughly 7 to 11 cycles. Samples each returned at least 3 million CDR3-containing paired-end reads. In TCRdb, the 5' RACE reads were re-called with MiXCR into one record per CDR3 protein. Altogether hundreds of thousands of distinct CDR3 sequences are present, roughly 49% being singletons, with the ten largest covering approximately 32%. The clonotype comes from a woman aged 55-70 years in good health. The sequencing sample was made of blood. The gene calls are TRBV6-2 or TRBV6-3 and TRBJ2-3; weak D call: TRBD1 (6 bases). In DNA form, the CDR3 reads TGTGCCAGCGGACAGAACACAGATACGCAGTATTTT. It specifies CASGQNTDTQYF.